This T cell receptor beta chain stems from a study of blood T cell repertoires in COVID-19. As for the study in general: The United States, Italy and Spain supplied acute and convalescent COVID-19 samples.

With 2 bases removed from V and 4 bases from J, the gap between germline ends came to 20 bases. Germline CDR1 MGHDK, CDR2 SYGVNS. The CDR3 covers 17 residues. How the authors handled the data: How many nucleated cells were present was estimated from reference gene primer amplification. Libraries were prepared by immunoSEQ multiplex PCR; TCRdb keeps only in-frame clonotypes and omits some of them. That table furnishes V, J and clone size, whereas the DNA furnished D and trimming. The sample holds 200,000 to 250,000 clones, around 82% seen once. This rearrangement joins TRBV25-1 to TRBJ1-1; a possible D gene is TRBD1 (5 bases). This sequence was found in a woman in her twenties or thirties who had recovered from COVID-19. Specimen: peripheral blood. CDR3 nucleotides: TGTGCCAGCAGTGAAGGGGGGTTAAGAAGGTACGGCACTGAAGCTTTCTTT. Protein product: CASSEGGLRRYGTEAFF.